Each of the 10 T cell receptor beta chains below was sequenced from the same sample in a study of radiotherapy plus CTLA-4 blockade in lung cancer. Assay: immunoSEQ multiplex PCR; the TCRdb copy retains only in-frame clones and omits some. The sample lists about 78,000 clones; roughly 86% were seen once. The source material was peripheral blood, sampled from a patient treated with radiotherapy plus ipilimumab. The receptors stem from a human donor with non-small cell lung cancer who had a partial response to radiotherapy plus ipilimumab.

The chain has TRBV2 and TRBJ2-7; TRBD2 aligns across 9 bases. Germline V lookup: CDR1 SNHLY, CDR2 FYNNEI. Losses at the gene ends were 4 bases for V and 4 bases for J; bases not matched to a gene: 2. The length of the CDR3 is 13 residues. The CDR3 DNA reads TGTGCCAGCAGTGGAACTAGCGGGTACGAGCAGTACGTC. It yields the protein CASSGTSGYEQYV.

The chain combines TRBV18 with TRBJ2-1; 11 bases fit TRBD1. Trimming cost V 2 bases and J 8 bases; bases outside gene matches: 8. Germline V gene lookup returns CDR1 KGHSH and CDR2 LQKENI. CDR3 length: 16 amino acids. CDR3 DNA sequence: TGTGCCAGCTCACCAGCCCGGGACAGGGGGAGCGATGAGCAGTTCTTC. Encoded protein: CASSPARDRGSDEQFF.

This clone was seen a few times. The J gene is TRBJ1-4, the V gene TRBV7-9, with D perhaps matching TRBD1 (5 bases). This CDR3 has 14 residues. The V and J ends lost 3 bases and 8 bases respectively, with 13 bases between them. Germline CDR1 is SEHNR and CDR2 is FQNEAQ (reference sequence). The CDR3 is CASSLGQGGEKLFF. CDR3 DNA: TGTGCCAGCAGCTTGGGCCAGGGTGGAGAAAAACTGTTTTTT.

The rearrangement joins TRBV28 to TRBJ2-2, with D possibly being TRBD1 (7 bases). Deletions cut 9 bases from V and 3 bases from J, with 17 bases between. CDR3 length equals 15 residues. Germline CDR1 and CDR2: MDHEN and SYDVKM. CDR3 region: CASRRDRPYTGELFF. DNA of the CDR3: TGTGCCAGTAGGCGGGACAGACCCTACACCGGGGAGCTGTTTTTT.

This clone was detected a few times. The rearrangement uses TRBV19 and TRBJ2-1; 7 bases are shared with TRBD1. CDR1 and CDR2 (germline): LNHDA, SQIVND (reference sequence). V lost 0 bases to trimming and J lost 9 bases; unmatched junction nucleotides: 5. This CDR3 has 14 amino acids. The CDR3 spells CASSIDRGSGEQFF. The DNA of the CDR3 is TGTGCCAGTAGTATAGACAGGGGGTCCGGTGAGCAGTTCTTC. Full variable domain (rest looked up from reference TRBV19 and TRBJ2-1): DGGITQSPKYLFRKEGQNVTLSCEQNLNHDAMYWYRQDPGQGLRLIYYSQIVNDFQKGDIAEGYSVSREKKESFPLTVTSAQKNPTAFYLCASSIDRGSGEQFFGPGTRLTVL.

This clone has just a few counts. The chain couples TRBV10-3 to TRBJ1-2; 10 nucleotides align to TRBD1. Germline trimming cut 3 bases from V and 4 bases from J; bases unmatched to any gene: 5. The CDR3 covers 15 residues. Germline loops: CDR1 ENHRY, CDR2 SYGVKD. For the CDR3, the DNA is TGTGCCATCAGTGACTCCGGGACAGGGGCCTATGGCTACACCTTC. This translates into CAISDSGTGAYGYTF.

A few counts support this clone. J is TRBJ1-1 and V is TRBV14, with 7 positions matching TRBD1. The germline gives CDR1 SGHDN, CDR2 FVKESK. CDR3 length: 14 residues. The V segment lost 4 bases and the J segment 4 bases; nucleotides outside the gene matches: 6. The CDR3 spells CASSPTGLITEAFF. The CDR3 DNA follows: TGTGCCAGCAGCCCGACAGGGTTGATCACTGAAGCTTTCTTT. The whole variable domain, remainder taken from reference TRBV14 and TRBJ1-1, is EAGVTQFPSHSVIEKGQTVTLRCDPISGHDNLYWYRRVMGKEIKFLLHFVKESKQDESGMPNNRFLAERTGGTYSTLKVQPAELEDSGVYFCASSPTGLITEAFFGQGTRLTVV.

The rearrangement joins TRBV4-2 to TRBJ1-2; perhaps TRBD1 as D (5 bases). The CDR3 spans 13 residues. Trimming removed 3 bases from V and 4 bases from J, with 9 bases in between. The V gene's germline CDR1 is LGHNA and CDR2 YNFKEQ. The CDR3 region has the DNA TGTGCCAGCAGCCACTCAGACAGCTATGGCTACACCTTC. Amino acids: CASSHSDSYGYTF.

As for this clone: This CDR3 is missing its conserved last phenylalanine or tryptophan, likely due to a read error. Because the CDR3's place on the DNA is in doubt, the DNA is left out and the CDR3 is given as listed by TCRdb. The chain combines TRBV30 with TRBJ2-3; TRBD2 is the table's D call, not checked against the DNA. Both ends counted, the CDR3 spans 14 residues. Per germline, CDR1 GTSNPN and CDR2 SVGIG (reference sequence). Here the CDR3 reads CAWSEGRGRVSFHL.

The chain combines TRBV14 with TRBJ2-1, with 8 bases matching TRBD1. Per the germline V gene, CDR1 is SGHDN and CDR2 is FVKESK. J was trimmed by 6 bases and V by 4 bases; bases with no gene match: 14. The CDR3 runs to 17 residues. CDR3 residues: CASSRTGGLGNVNEQFF. The CDR3, as DNA: TGTGCCAGCAGCCGAACAGGGGGTCTTGGTAACGTCAATGAGCAGTTCTTC. The complete variable domain, with remaining parts taken from reference TRBV14 and TRBJ2-1, reads EAGVTQFPSHSVIEKGQTVTLRCDPISGHDNLYWYRRVMGKEIKFLLHFVKESKQDESGMPNNRFLAERTGGTYSTLKVQPAELEDSGVYFCASSRTGGLGNVNEQFFGPGTRLTVL.